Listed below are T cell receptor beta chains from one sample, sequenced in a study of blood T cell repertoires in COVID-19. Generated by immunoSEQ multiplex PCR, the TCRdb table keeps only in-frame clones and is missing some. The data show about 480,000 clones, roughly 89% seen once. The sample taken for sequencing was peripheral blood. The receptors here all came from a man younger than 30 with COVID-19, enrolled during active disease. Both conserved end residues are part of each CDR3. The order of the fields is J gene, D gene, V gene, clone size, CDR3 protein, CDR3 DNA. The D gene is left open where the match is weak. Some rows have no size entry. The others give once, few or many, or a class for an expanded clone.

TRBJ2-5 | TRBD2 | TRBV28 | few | CASSLGAGDQETQYF | TGTGCCAGCAGTTTAGGAGCGGGGGACCAAGAGACCCAGTACTTC
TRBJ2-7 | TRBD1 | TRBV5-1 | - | CASSLTMGTGGYEQYF | TGCGCCAGCAGCTTAACCATGGGGACAGGGGGCTACGAGCAGTACTTC
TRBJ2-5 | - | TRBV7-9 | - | CASSLGAGPQETQYF | TGTGCCAGCAGCCTGGGGGCAGGACCCCAAGAGACCCAGTACTTC
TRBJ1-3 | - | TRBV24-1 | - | CATSDLHDISGNTIYF | TGTGCCACCAGTGATTTGCATGACATCTCTGGAAACACCATATATTTT
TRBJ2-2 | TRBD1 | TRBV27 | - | CASSTRTGVVTGELFF | TGTGCCAGCAGTACCCGGACAGGGGTAGTGACCGGGGAGCTGTTTTTT
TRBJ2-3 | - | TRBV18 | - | CASDRTDTQYF | TGTGCCAGCGACAGGACAGATACGCAGTATTTT
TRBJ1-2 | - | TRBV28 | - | CASSLDRIGYTF | TGTGCCAGCAGTTTAGACAGAATTGGCTACACCTTC
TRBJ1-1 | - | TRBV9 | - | CASSPHGEKAFF | TGTGCCAGCAGCCCCCATGGGGAGAAAGCTTTCTTT
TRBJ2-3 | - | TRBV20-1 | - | CSAMEGDTQYF | TGCAGTGCTATGGAGGGAGATACGCAGTATTTT
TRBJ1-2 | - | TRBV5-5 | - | CASSPDINYGYTF | TGTGCCAGCAGTCCTGACATTAACTATGGCTACACCTTC
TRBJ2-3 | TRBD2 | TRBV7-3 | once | CASSSLLAGVGPDTQYF | TGTGCCAGCAGCTCATTGTTAGCGGGAGTGGGGCCAGATACGCAGTATTTT
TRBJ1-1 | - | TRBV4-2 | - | CASKPRMTQEVGTEAFF | TGTGCCAGCAAACCAAGGATGACGCAGGAGGTTGGCACTGAAGCTTTCTTT
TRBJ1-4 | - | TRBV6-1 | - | CASSEVVANEKLFF | TGTGCCAGCAGTGAAGTGGTAGCTAATGAAAAACTGTTTTTT
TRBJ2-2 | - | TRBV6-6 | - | CASRIGHRTGELFF | TGTGCCAGCAGGATAGGACACCGCACCGGGGAGCTGTTTTTT
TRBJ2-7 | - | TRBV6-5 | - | CARTPRRASSYEQYF | TGTGCCAGAACCCCGCGGAGGGCCTCCTCCTACGAGCAGTACTTC
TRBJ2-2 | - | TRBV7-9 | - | CASSLLAGRRTGELFF | TGTGCCAGCAGTTTACTGGCAGGCAGGCGAACCGGGGAGCTGTTTTTT
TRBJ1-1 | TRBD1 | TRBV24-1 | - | CATRETGLNTEAFF | TGTGCCACCAGGGAGACAGGGTTGAACACTGAAGCTTTCTTT
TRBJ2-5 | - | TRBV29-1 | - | CSVEAPKETQYF | TGCAGCGTTGAGGCCCCCAAAGAGACCCAGTACTTC
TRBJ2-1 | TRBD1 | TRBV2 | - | CASSRDRNYNEQFF | TGTGCCAGCAGCCGGGACAGAAATTACAATGAGCAGTTCTTC
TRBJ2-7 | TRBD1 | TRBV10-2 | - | CATRQGMGEQYF | TGCGCCACCCGACAGGGGATGGGCGAGCAGTACTTC
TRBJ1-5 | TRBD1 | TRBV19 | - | CASGGTGNQPQHF | TGTGCCAGTGGTGGGACAGGGAATCAGCCCCAGCATTTT
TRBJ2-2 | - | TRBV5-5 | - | CASSLGVVELFF | TGTGCCAGCAGCTTAGGGGTGGTGGAGCTGTTTTTT
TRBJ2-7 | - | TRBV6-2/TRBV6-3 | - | CASSYSRVGSYEQYF | TGTGCCAGCAGTTACTCGAGGGTGGGGTCCTACGAGCAGTACTTC
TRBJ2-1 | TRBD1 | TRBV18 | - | CASSPSTGSREQFF | TGTGCCAGCTCACCATCGACAGGGTCGAGAGAGCAGTTCTTC
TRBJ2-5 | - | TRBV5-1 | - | CASSLAGSQETQYF | TGCGCCAGCAGCTTGGCCGGGAGCCAAGAGACCCAGTACTTC
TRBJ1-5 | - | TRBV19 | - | CASRMGRSNQPQHF | TGTGCCAGTAGGATGGGGCGGAGCAATCAGCCCCAGCATTTT
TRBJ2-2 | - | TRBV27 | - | CASSFVPSRSTGELFF | TGTGCCAGCAGTTTTGTGCCTAGCCGGAGCACCGGGGAGCTGTTTTTT
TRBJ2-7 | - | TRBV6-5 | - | CASSYSTPPTYEQYF | TGTGCCAGCAGTTACTCTACACCTCCAACCTACGAGCAGTACTTC
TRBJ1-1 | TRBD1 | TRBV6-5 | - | CASDWGQGNTEAFF | TGTGCCAGCGATTGGGGACAGGGGAACACTGAAGCTTTCTTT